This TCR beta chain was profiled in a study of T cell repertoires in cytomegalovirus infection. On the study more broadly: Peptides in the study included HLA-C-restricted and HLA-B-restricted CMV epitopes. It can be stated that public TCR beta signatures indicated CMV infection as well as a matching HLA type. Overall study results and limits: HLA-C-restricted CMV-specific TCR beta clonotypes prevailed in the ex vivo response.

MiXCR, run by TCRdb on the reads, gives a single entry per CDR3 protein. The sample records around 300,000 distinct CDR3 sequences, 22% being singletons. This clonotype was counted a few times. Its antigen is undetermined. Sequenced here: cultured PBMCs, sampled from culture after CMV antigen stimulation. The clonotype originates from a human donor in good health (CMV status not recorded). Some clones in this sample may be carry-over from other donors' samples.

The CDR3 DNA follows: TGTGCCAGCAGCTTAAGGGGTTTGGATTTCAATGAGCAGTTCTTC. Protein sequence: CASSLRGLDFNEQFF. This sequence joins TRBV7-2 and TRBJ2-1; tentative D call: TRBD1 (5 bases). Germline lookup yields CDR1 SGHTA and CDR2 FQGNSA. The V gene lost 2 bases and the J gene lost 6 bases, with 14 bases spanning the gap. This CDR3 region has 15 residues.